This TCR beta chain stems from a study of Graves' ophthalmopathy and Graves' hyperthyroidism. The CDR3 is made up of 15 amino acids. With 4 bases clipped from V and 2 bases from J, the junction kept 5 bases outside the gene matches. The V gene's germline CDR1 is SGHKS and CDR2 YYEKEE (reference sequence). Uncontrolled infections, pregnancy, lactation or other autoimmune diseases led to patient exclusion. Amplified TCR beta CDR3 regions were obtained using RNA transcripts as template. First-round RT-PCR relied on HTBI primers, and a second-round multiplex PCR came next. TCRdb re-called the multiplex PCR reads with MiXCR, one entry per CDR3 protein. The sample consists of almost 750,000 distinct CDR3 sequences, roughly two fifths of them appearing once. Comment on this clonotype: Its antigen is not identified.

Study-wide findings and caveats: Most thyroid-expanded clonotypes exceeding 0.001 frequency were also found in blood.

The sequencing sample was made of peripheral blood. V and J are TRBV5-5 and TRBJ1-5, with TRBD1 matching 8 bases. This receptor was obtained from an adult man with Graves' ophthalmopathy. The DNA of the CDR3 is TGTGCCAGCAGCCGGACAGGGCATGGCAATCAGCCCCAGCATTTT. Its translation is CASSRTGHGNQPQHF.